This T cell receptor (beta chain) was captured by sequencing in a study of OX40 agonist ivuxolimab in advanced cancers. Across the study: With ivuxolimab, an agonistic anti-OX40 (CD134) antibody, patients were treated. Patients achieving partial responses numbered three: one hepatocellular carcinoma case and two cutaneous melanoma cases. Study-wide findings and caveats: Expanded peripheral T-cell antigen specificity went undetermined.

The table came from immunoSEQ multiplex PCR; TCRdb's copy has only in-frame clones and leaves some out. In the table there are 40,000 to 65,000 clones, about 88% of which are singletons. Concerning this clone itself: The antigen remains unidentified.

Sequencing used CD4+ or CD8+ T cells sorted from blood, obtained in a trial of the OX40 agonist ivuxolimab. The source is an adult with an advanced solid tumor such as melanoma, head and neck, liver or kidney cancer.

The CDR3 is CASSESGGDEKLFF. CDR3 coding DNA: TGTGCCAGCAGTGAGTCCGGGGGTGATGAAAAACTGTTTTTT. The chain links TRBV2 to TRBJ1-4, with a possible D match to TRBD1 (5 bases). V was shortened by 3 bases and J by 6 bases, with 11 bases between the two germline ends. The length of the CDR3 is 14 residues. Germline V gene data show CDR1 as SNHLY and CDR2 as FYNNEI.